The entry below gives a single T cell receptor beta chain sequence along with its context. Its antigen is still unknown. Clones were sequenced by immunoSEQ multiplex PCR, and TCRdb holds only the in-frame ones, with some missing. The sample records around 45,000 clones, roughly 90% being singletons. These data come from a study of PD-1 blockade in classical Hodgkin lymphoma. Study-level results: Newly diagnosed patients were reported to exhibit reduced baseline TCR diversity relative to healthy donors. Only CD4+ TCR diversity, not CD8+, had risen significantly by C4D1. The repertoire differences lack a defined cause, possibly disease activity or prior therapy.

After autologous stem cell transplantation all patients relapsed, and prior brentuximab vedotin exposure differed between cohorts. The CDR3 totals 16 residues. Per germline, CDR1 SGHRS and CDR2 YFSETQ. V dropped 4 bases and J dropped 1; count of bases not matched to a gene: 5. The TCR was taken from a human donor with classical Hodgkin lymphoma. The starting material was peripheral blood mononuclear cells (PBMCs), obtained at baseline. This rearrangement joins TRBV5-1 to TRBJ2-6, with 7 positions matching TRBD1. The CDR3 nucleotides are TGCGCCAGCAGCCCCCGACAGGGATCTGGGGCCAACGTCCTGACTTTC. Protein: CASSPRQGSGANVLTF.